This T cell receptor beta chain emerged from a study of type 1 regulatory T cells. For the study at large: This in vitro CD4 product, T-allo10, is enriched for Tr1 cells and alloantigen-specific.

TCRdb fed the reads into MiXCR, producing one record per CDR3 protein. This sample has 55,000 to 65,000 distinct CDR3 sequences, with 62% found just once. Germline CDR1 and CDR2: SGHDT and YYEEEE. The CDR3 runs to 13 residues. Trimming cost V 8 bases and J 2 bases; bases outside gene matches: 5. As regards this clonotype: The antigen is unknown.

The origin of this receptor is a human donor in good health. The sequenced sample was cultured non-Tr1 T cells, either the whole culture or a sorted T cell fraction (not recorded which). This chain uses TRBV5-6 with TRBJ2-3, with 7 bases aligning to TRBD1. CDR3 coding DNA: TGTGCCAGTCGGGACAGCTTCACAGATACGCAGTATTTT. Amino acids: CASRDSFTDTQYF. The variable domain in full, completed from reference TRBV5-6 and TRBJ2-3, reads DAGVTQSPTHLIKTRGQQVTLRCSPKSGHDTVSWYQQALGQGPQFIFQYYEEEERQRGNFPDRFSGHQFPNYSSELNVNALLLGDSALYLCASRDSFTDTQYFGPGTRLTVL.